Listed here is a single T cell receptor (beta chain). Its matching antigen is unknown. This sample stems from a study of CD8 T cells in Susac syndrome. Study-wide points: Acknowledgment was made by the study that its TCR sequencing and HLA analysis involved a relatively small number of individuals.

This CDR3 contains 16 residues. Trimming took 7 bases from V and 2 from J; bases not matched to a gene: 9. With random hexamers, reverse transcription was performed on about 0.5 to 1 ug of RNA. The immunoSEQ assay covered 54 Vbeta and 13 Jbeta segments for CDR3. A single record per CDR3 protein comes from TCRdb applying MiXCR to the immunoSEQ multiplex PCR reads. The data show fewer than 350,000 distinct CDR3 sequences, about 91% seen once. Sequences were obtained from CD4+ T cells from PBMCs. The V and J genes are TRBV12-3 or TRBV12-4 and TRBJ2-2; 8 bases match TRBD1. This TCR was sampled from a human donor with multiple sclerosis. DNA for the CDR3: TGTGCCAGCAAATCGCAGGGGGCCACCAACACCGGGGAGCTGTTTTTT. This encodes CASKSQGATNTGELFF.